The 30 T cell receptor beta chains reported below all come from one sample, sequenced in a study of blood T cell repertoires in COVID-19. Clones were sequenced by immunoSEQ multiplex PCR, and TCRdb holds only the in-frame ones, with some missing. This sample has about 88,000 clones; 90% occur once, and the top ten carry about 1.8%. The sequenced material came from peripheral blood. The source is a man aged 55 to 70 with acute or convalescent COVID-19.

The chain is built from TRBV2 and TRBJ1-4; D gene uncertain. Trimming took off 9 bases at V and 5 bases at J, with 16 bases between the two ends. The germline V gene encodes CDR1 SNHLY and CDR2 FYNNEI. This CDR3 region has 14 residues. The CDR3 coding sequence is TGTGCCAGTAGGTGGGCAGCCCAGAATGAAAAACTGTTTTTT. Its translation is CASRWAAQNEKLFF.

A remark on this clone: Additional DNA sequences in this sample encode the identical CDR3. V is TRBV28 and J is TRBJ2-7; 7 nucleotides align to TRBD1. The germline CDR1 and CDR2 sequences are MDHEN and SYDVKM. This CDR3 is built from 14 residues. Germline trimming cut 8 bases from V and 2 bases from J; bases unmatched to any gene: 9. The chain's CDR3 is CASHRQGFPYEQYF. The CDR3 DNA sequence: TGTGCCAGCCACAGACAGGGCTTCCCCTACGAGCAGTACTTC.

V is TRBV7-9 and J is TRBJ1-1; perhaps TRBD1 as D (5 bases). CDR1 SEHNR and CDR2 FQNEAQ come from the germline V gene (reference sequence). Trimming left V 6 bases short and J 3 bases short, with 14 bases between. CDR3 length: 14 amino acids. Here the CDR3 DNA reads TGTGCCAGCAGTCAAGGGTGGGGGGACACTGAAGCTTTCTTT. As protein: CASSQGWGDTEAFF.

This chain links TRBV18 with TRBJ2-7, with TRBD1 as a possible D gene (5 bases). This CDR3 comprises 16 residues. Germline V gives CDR1 KGHSH, CDR2 LQKENI. V was cut by 3 bases and J by 4 bases, with 19 bases left in between. CDR3 protein: CASSPYQGPLRYEQYF. The CDR3 DNA is TGTGCCAGCTCACCCTATCAGGGCCCACTACGATACGAGCAGTACTTC.

The genes are TRBV7-3 and TRBJ2-1, with 8 positions matching TRBD1. With 4 bases clipped from V and 6 bases from J, the junction kept 5 bases outside the gene matches. CDR3 length equals 14 residues. Germline-derived CDR1 and CDR2 are SGHTA and FQGTGA. The CDR3 nucleotides are TGTGCCAGCAGCTCAGACAGGGGTCCCAATGAGCAGTTCTTC. This encodes CASSSDRGPNEQFF.

This rearrangement joins TRBV19 to TRBJ2-1; TRBD1 agrees at 9 bases. Germline CDR1 and CDR2: LNHDA and SQIVND (reference sequence). V shed 4 bases, J shed 8 bases, and the junction held 9 bases outside the gene matches. This CDR3 comprises 15 residues. The CDR3 sequence is CASSNRDRVIDEQFF. The CDR3 DNA reads as TGTGCCAGTAGTAACCGGGACAGGGTAATTGATGAGCAGTTCTTC.

This clone was seen a handful of times. The chain is built from TRBV6-2 or TRBV6-3 and TRBJ1-5; D is perhaps TRBD1 (6 bases). The length of the CDR3 is 19 residues. The germline CDR1 and CDR2 sequences are MNHEY and SVGEGT. Trimming removed 2 bases at V and 0 bases at J, with 20 bases between. This chain's CDR3 is CASSYPLQGGYYSNQPQHF. The CDR3 nucleotides are TGTGCCAGCAGTTACCCATTACAGGGTGGCTATTATAGCAATCAGCCCCAGCATTTT.

This chain joins TRBV3-1 (or the pseudogene TRBV3-2) and TRBJ2-1; D is perhaps TRBD2 (6 bases). V was pared by 1 base and J by 4 bases, with 8 bases between. The CDR3 is made up of 14 amino acids. Germline CDR1 LGHDT, CDR2 YNNKEL (reference sequence). For the CDR3, the DNA is TGTGCCAGCAGCCAAGTGGCGGGGTACAATGAGCAGTTCTTC. Its translation is CASSQVAGYNEQFF.

The chain uses TRBV4-3 and TRBJ2-2; 8 bases match TRBD2. Germline V gene data show CDR1 as LGHNA and CDR2 as YSLEER. The CDR3 is 18 amino acids. V shed 1 base and J 2 bases; nucleotides not matched to a gene: 9. The CDR3 is CASSQAPGLGINTGELFF. The CDR3 DNA sequence: TGCGCCAGCAGCCAAGCCCCGGGACTAGGGATAAACACCGGGGAGCTGTTTTTT.

This chain uses TRBV23-1 with TRBJ1-1, with 7 bases aligning to TRBD1. TRBV23-1 is an ORF for which the function is uncertain. The CDR3 is 15 residues long. The J segment lost 2 bases and the V segment lost 0 bases, leaving 3 bases of the junction unmatched. The CDR3 DNA reads TGCGCCAGCAGTCAATCTAGACAGGGAAACACTGAAGCTTTCTTT. It is translated as CASSQSRQGNTEAFF.

This clone was seen a single time. The chain has TRBV6-5 and TRBJ2-7; TRBD1 matches 11 bases. Per the germline V gene, CDR1 is MNHEY and CDR2 is SVGAGI. The CDR3 loop spans 15 amino acids. The V and J ends lost 8 bases and 4 bases, in that order; junction bases with no gene match: 10. This chain's CDR3 is CASSDSGTGGYEQYF. The CDR3, as DNA: TGTGCCAGCTCCGATTCGGGGACAGGGGGGTACGAGCAGTACTTC.

This clone was seen a few times. The V call is TRBV7-9, the J call TRBJ2-7; D possibly corresponds to TRBD2 (5 bases). The V and J ends lost 5 bases and 4 bases respectively, with 21 bases between them. CDR1 is SEHNR, CDR2 FQNEAQ, per germline (reference sequence). CDR3 length equals 16 residues. CDR3 sequence (DNA): TGTGCCAGCAGCCGAGCCGGGATTTCGTTGCGGTACGAGCAGTACTTC. Protein product: CASSRAGISLRYEQYF.

The rearrangement joins TRBV11-3 to TRBJ2-5, with 7 bases matching TRBD2. The germline CDR1 and CDR2 sequences are SGHNT and YENEEA. V trimming: 1 base; J trimming: 3 bases; junction bases outside the gene matches: 2. The CDR3 covers 14 residues. CDR3 coding DNA: TGTGCCAGCAGCTTAGGCGGGGGAGAAGAGACCCAGTACTTC. Translating gives CASSLGGGEETQYF.

This chain uses TRBV7-2 with TRBJ2-1; 8 nucleotides agree with TRBD2. The CDR3 loop spans 16 amino acids. The germline CDR1 and CDR2 sequences are SGHTA and FQGNSA. The V segment lost 0 bases and the J segment 0 bases; nucleotides outside the gene matches: 1. The CDR3 reads CASSLAGTSSYNEQFF. In nucleotides, the CDR3 is TGTGCCAGCAGCTTAGCCGGGACTAGCTCCTACAATGAGCAGTTCTTC.

This chain connects TRBV9 to TRBJ2-2; the match to TRBD2 covers 12 bases. Trimming removed 4 bases from V and 5 bases from J; junction bases left unmatched: 9. The germline V gene has CDR1 SGDLS and CDR2 YYNGEE. This CDR3 is built from 17 residues. The CDR3 protein is CASSPRVGLAGTGELFF. The DNA of the CDR3 is TGTGCCAGCAGCCCCAGAGTCGGACTAGCGGGGACCGGGGAGCTGTTTTTT.

This clone showed up just once. This chain links TRBV9 with TRBJ1-2; 10 bases are shared with TRBD1. From germline, CDR1 is SGDLS and CDR2 YYNGEE. This CDR3 comprises 16 residues. V dropped 3 bases and J dropped 4; count of bases not matched to a gene: 9. CDR3 sequence (DNA): TGTGCCAGCAGCGCCTCCATCGGACAGGGGGTCTATGGCTACACCTTC. Its translation is CASSASIGQGVYGYTF.

The genes are TRBV5-6 and TRBJ2-7, with D perhaps matching TRBD1 (6 bases). Trimming took off 0 bases at V and 2 bases at J, with 9 bases between the two ends. This CDR3 spans 14 amino acids. In germline, CDR1 is SGHDT, CDR2 YYEEEE. The DNA of the CDR3 is TGTGCCAGCAGCTTGGGACAGGACACCTACGAGCAGTACTTC. Translating gives CASSLGQDTYEQYF.

This clone was detected once. The chain combines TRBV28 with TRBJ2-2; TRBD1 might be the D (6 bases). Trimming removed 5 bases at V and 3 bases at J, with 10 bases between. The CDR3 has 14 amino acids. Germline CDR1 and CDR2: MDHEN and SYDVKM. The chain's CDR3 is CASSPGADTGELFF. The CDR3 DNA reads TGTGCCAGCAGTCCAGGGGCCGACACCGGGGAGCTGTTTTTT.

J is TRBJ1-1 and V is TRBV12-3 or TRBV12-4; D uncertain. The CDR3 runs 12 residues. The V gene lost 5 bases and the J gene lost 5 bases, with 9 bases spanning the gap. CDR3 loop: CASSPRPTEAFF. CDR3 DNA sequence: TGTGCCAGCAGTCCCCGTCCTACTGAAGCTTTCTTT.

V and J are TRBV6-5 and TRBJ1-4; no clear D. V lost 8 bases, J lost 0 bases, and 10 bases lay in between. In germline, CDR1 is MNHEY, CDR2 SVGAGI. The CDR3 totals 14 residues. The CDR3, as DNA: TGTGCCAGCTGCGCCCTTTCAACTAATGAAAAACTGTTTTTT. It is translated as CASCALSTNEKLFF.

The chain employs TRBV12-3 or TRBV12-4 and TRBJ1-3; D ambiguous. The V and J ends lost 8 bases and 3 bases respectively, with 11 bases between them. This CDR3 spans 13 amino acids. The CDR3 nucleotides read TGTGCCAGCTGGTATAGCAGTGGAAACACCATATATTTT. Translation gives CASWYSSGNTIYF.

Note on this clone: At one boundary the junction diverges from the germline segment, which might be a read error. This CDR3 is CSGLSPYNERFF. CDR3 coding DNA: TGCAGCGGCCTGAGCCCTTACAATGAGCGGTTCTTC. The rearrangement joins TRBV29-1 to TRBJ2-1; no reliable D call. Germline V gene data show CDR1 as SQVTM and CDR2 as ANQGSEA. The CDR3 covers 12 residues.

The chain combines TRBV2 with TRBJ2-2; D is ambiguous. The V gene lost 8 bases and the J gene lost 7 bases, with 20 bases spanning the gap. In germline, CDR1 is SNHLY, CDR2 FYNNEI. The length of the CDR3 is 15 residues. The chain's CDR3 is CASRETHHSFGELFF. As DNA, the CDR3 is TGTGCCAGCCGAGAGACGCACCACAGTTTCGGGGAGCTGTTTTTT.

The rearrangement joins TRBV4-2 to TRBJ2-1, with 8 bases aligning to TRBD2. The CDR3 runs 15 residues. V lost 3 bases, J lost 8 bases, and 9 bases stayed unmatched. Germline loops: CDR1 LGHNA, CDR2 YNFKEQ. The chain's CDR3 is CASSHTSGSSYEQFF. The CDR3 region has the DNA TGTGCCAGCAGCCACACCAGCGGGAGCAGCTATGAGCAGTTCTTC.

The chain's CDR3 is CASSNPSGIRLYEQYF. CDR3 coding DNA: TGTGCCAGTAGTAACCCCAGCGGAATCCGTCTTTACGAGCAGTACTTC. The chain couples TRBV19 to TRBJ2-7, with a possible D match to TRBD2 (5 bases). Germline-derived CDR1 and CDR2 are LNHDA and SQIVND (reference sequence). The CDR3 is made up of 16 amino acids. V was trimmed by 4 bases and J by 4 bases, leaving 20 bases between them.

The chain is built from TRBV4-2 and TRBJ2-5; 11 bases agree with TRBD2. Germline V gene data show CDR1 as LGHNA and CDR2 as YNFKEQ. Unmatched junction bases numbered 10, after V lost 1 base and J lost 6 bases. The CDR3 runs 17 residues. The CDR3 coding sequence is TGTGCCAGCAGCCAAGGTTCTGGACTAGCGGGCTTAAAGACCCAGTACTTC. This codes for CASSQGSGLAGLKTQYF.

This chain uses TRBV27 with TRBJ2-5, with 12 nucleotides matching TRBD2. This CDR3 comprises 15 residues. Germline V gene data show CDR1 as MNHEY and CDR2 as SMNVEV (reference sequence). Trimming took 4 bases from V and 6 from J; bases not matched to a gene: 6. The CDR3 DNA is TGTGCCAGCAGTTCCTGGACTAGCGGGAAACAGACCCAGTACTTC. As protein: CASSSWTSGKQTQYF.

This clone was recorded once. The genes are TRBV5-1 and TRBJ2-2, with D uncertain. V was clipped by 0 bases and J by 4 bases, with 10 bases between them. CDR1 and CDR2 (germline): SGHRS, YFSETQ. The CDR3 is made up of 15 amino acids. CDR3 residues: CASSLARPSTGELFF. The CDR3 DNA follows: TGCGCCAGCAGCTTGGCGAGGCCGAGCACCGGGGAGCTGTTTTTT.

This rearrangement joins TRBV11-2 to TRBJ2-1, with 10 bases matching TRBD2. CDR3 size: 15 residues. After removal of 5 bases from V and 6 bases from J, the junction contained 7 bases not matched to a gene. Germline-derived CDR1 and CDR2 are SGHAT and FQNNGV. For the CDR3, the DNA is TGTGCCAGCAGCCCCCTAGCGGGAGAAGGCAATGAGCAGTTCTTC. Protein sequence: CASSPLAGEGNEQFF.

V is TRBV6-5 and J is TRBJ1-3; 7 bases agree with TRBD1. CDR1 is MNHEY, CDR2 SVGAGI, per germline. The CDR3 is made up of 14 amino acids. The V and J ends lost 6 bases and 2 bases, in that order; junction bases with no gene match: 4. The chain's CDR3 is CASSVDRAGNTIYF. The CDR3 DNA follows: TGTGCCAGCAGCGTCGACAGGGCTGGAAACACCATATATTTT.